A selection of T cell receptor beta chains follows, all from one sample in a study of T cell responses to AZD1222 COVID-19 vaccine. Here immunoSEQ multiplex PCR was the method, and the copy in TCRdb shows in-frame clones only, minus some. The sample totals 150,000 or so clones. The sample taken for sequencing was peripheral blood. These receptor sequences come from an adult in good health. The CDR3 runs from the conserved cysteine through the conserved F or W. D genes are given only for firm matches.

j_gene,v_gene,d_gene,len,CDR3nt,CDR3aa
TRBJ1-5,TRBV10-3,NA,15,TGTGCCATCAGTGAGGGACAAGTTAACAATCAGCCCCAGCATTTT,CAISEGQVNNQPQHF
TRBJ1-2,TRBV7-9,NA,12,TGTGCCAGCAGCTTGGGGGACTATGGCTACACCTTC,CASSLGDYGYTF
TRBJ2-3,TRBV11-2,TRBD1,17,TGTGCCAGCAGCAAGGGACAGAACTTTGGTTTGGCAGATACGCAGTATTTT,CASSKGQNFGLADTQYF
TRBJ1-3,TRBV20-1,NA,15,TGCAGTGCTAGTGTTGGACGGGTGAATGGAAACACCATATATTTT,CSASVGRVNGNTIYF
TRBJ1-1,TRBV5-1,NA,13,TGCGCCAGCAGCGGGGGAACAGGGCAAGAAGCTTTCTTT,CASSGGTGQEAFF
TRBJ1-5,TRBV21-1,NA,19,TGTGCCAGCAGCAAAGTTGGGACAGGGCCCCTCTATAGCAATCAGCCCCAGCATTTT,CASSKVGTGPLYSNQPQHF
TRBJ1-5,TRBV27,NA,12,TGTGCCAGCAGTCATGGGAATCAGCCCCAGCATTTT,CASSHGNQPQHF
TRBJ1-2,TRBV28,TRBD1,15,TGTGCCAGCAGTCCGACGGGACAGGTTAACTATGGCTACACCTTC,CASSPTGQVNYGYTF
TRBJ1-2,TRBV27,NA,15,TGTGCCAGCAGTTTGACTACGACAGGTGGGGATGGCTACACCTTC,CASSLTTTGGDGYTF
TRBJ1-1,TRBV7-2,NA,14,TGTGCCAGCAGCTTCCATGGGACGAACACTGAAGCTTTCTTT,CASSFHGTNTEAFF
TRBJ2-7,TRBV7-2,NA,12,TGTGCCAGCAGCTTAGAGTGGGGCGAGCAGTACTTC,CASSLEWGEQYF
TRBJ1-5,TRBV12-3/TRBV12-4,NA,13,TGTGCCAGCAGTGGGACATTTAATCAGCCCCAGCATTTT,CASSGTFNQPQHF
TRBJ2-3,TRBV5-1,TRBD2,18,TGCGCCAGCAGCTTGGGGGCAGCGGGGAGTGCTAGCACAGATACGCAGTATTTT,CASSLGAAGSASTDTQYF
TRBJ1-5,TRBV9,TRBD1,17,TGTGCCAGCAGCATTCGGACAGGGTCCAAAGGGAATCAGCCCCAGCATTTT,CASSIRTGSKGNQPQHF
TRBJ2-2,TRBV6-5,NA,13,TGTGCCAGCAGGGCGGTGGATCCCGGGGAGCTGTTTTTT,CASRAVDPGELFF
TRBJ1-1,TRBV11-1,TRBD1,14,TGTGCCAGCAGCTTAACAGGGGGGGACACTGAAGCTTTCTTT,CASSLTGGDTEAFF
TRBJ1-4,TRBV7-9,NA,15,TGTGCCAGCAGCTCCGGACAGAGAGTTAATGAAAAACTGTTTTTT,CASSSGQRVNEKLFF
TRBJ2-1,TRBV4-3,TRBD1,16,TGCGCCAGCAGCCGCGAGGCGGGACAGGACACCAATGAGCAGTTCTTC,CASSREAGQDTNEQFF
TRBJ1-6,TRBV15,NA,15,TGTGCCACCAACCCGGACAGCACTTCTAATTCACCCCTCCACTTT,CATNPDSTSNSPLHF
TRBJ2-7,TRBV2,NA,14,TGTGCCAGCAGTGAAAACGGCAGGCCCTACGAGCAGTACTTC,CASSENGRPYEQYF
TRBJ1-6,TRBV18,NA,18,TGTGCCAGCTCACCCATCGAAGCAGGGAGCTCCTATAATTCACCCCTCCACTTT,CASSPIEAGSSYNSPLHF
TRBJ1-1,TRBV10-3,TRBD1,13,TGTGCCATCAGAAGCCGGGACAGGGGGCAAGCTTTCTTT,CAIRSRDRGQAFF
TRBJ1-6,TRBV30,NA,14,TGTGCCTGGAGTGTCTGGACGACGAATTCACCCCTCCACTTT,CAWSVWTTNSPLHF
TRBJ1-1,TRBV19,NA,14,TGTGCCAGTAGTAGCCCGGGACAAGGCACTGAAGCTTTCTTT,CASSSPGQGTEAFF
TRBJ1-5,TRBV6-5,TRBD1,14,TGTGCCAGCAGTCAGGAACAGGGGTATCAGCCCCAGCATTTT,CASSQEQGYQPQHF
TRBJ1-1,TRBV7-2,TRBD1,18,TGTGCCAGCAGCTTAGCGCAGGGGGCGAACTGGGCGAACACTGAAGCTTTCTTT,CASSLAQGANWANTEAFF
TRBJ1-4,TRBV4-2,NA,16,TGTGCCAGCAGCCAAGCGTCGGAGGCAACTAATGAAAAACTGTTTTTT,CASSQASEATNEKLFF
TRBJ1-2,TRBV6-5,TRBD1,13,TGTGCCAGCAGGACAGGGGCTAACTATGGCTACACCTTC,CASRTGANYGYTF
TRBJ1-1,TRBV6-5,TRBD1,13,TGTGCCAGCAGTTACTCGGTGACAGGGGCGGCTTTCTTT,CASSYSVTGAAFF
TRBJ1-1,TRBV6-5,NA,13,TGTGCCAGCACCCTAGACAGATTCATTGAAGCTTTCTTT,CASTLDRFIEAFF
TRBJ1-2,TRBV24-1,NA,12,TGTGCCACCAGTCGGGGGTACTATCGCTACACCTTC,CATSRGYYRYTF
TRBJ1-1,TRBV18,NA,13,TGTGCCAGCTCACCGGAACAGAACACTGAAGCTTTCTTT,CASSPEQNTEAFF
TRBJ2-3,TRBV5-8,TRBD2,15,TGTGCCAGCAGCTTCGCGGGGGGGCCCCCAGATACGCAGTATTTT,CASSFAGGPPDTQYF
TRBJ1-2,TRBV2,TRBD1,17,TGTGCCAGCAGTGAAAACTTGGGGACAGGGGGCGAGTATGGCTACACCTTC,CASSENLGTGGEYGYTF
TRBJ1-3,TRBV7-2,TRBD1,17,TGTGCCAGCAGCCTCAGAATGGGACAGAGCTCTGGAAACACCATATATTTT,CASSLRMGQSSGNTIYF
TRBJ1-2,TRBV6-6,NA,14,TGTGCCAGCAGTTACATGGGCGGAACTATGGGCTACACCTTC,CASSYMGGTMGYTF
TRBJ1-2,TRBV21-1,NA,13,TGTGCCAGCAGAGACAACCCTGGGACATGCTACACCTTC,CASRDNPGTCYTF
TRBJ2-3,TRBV30,NA,14,TGTGCCAGGGGGGGGACTACCCGCACAGATACGCAGTATTTT,CARGGTTRTDTQYF
TRBJ1-2,TRBV18,TRBD1,16,TGTGCCAGCTCACCAAGGACAGGTTCGGAAAACTATGGCTACACCTTC,CASSPRTGSENYGYTF
TRBJ2-1,TRBV24-1,TRBD1,18,TGTGCCACCAGTGACCCACAGGGGACCCAGACTGACTACAATGAGCAGTTCTTC,CATSDPQGTQTDYNEQFF
TRBJ2-1,TRBV10-3,NA,15,TGTGCCATCAGTGGTGGCGGGGGCTCTTACAATGAGCAGTTCTTC,CAISGGGGSYNEQFF
TRBJ2-1,TRBV5-1,NA,13,TGCGCCAGCAGCTTGGTCCCGGGCAATGAGCAGTTCTTC,CASSLVPGNEQFF
TRBJ1-3,TRBV30,TRBD1,18,TGTGCCTGGAGTGTAGGAGGGGGCCATTCCCCTCTAGGAAACACCATATATTTT,CAWSVGGGHSPLGNTIYF
TRBJ2-2,TRBV3-1/TRBV3-2,NA,12,TGTGCCAGCAGCCAGCTAGCCGGGGAGCTGTTTTTT,CASSQLAGELFF
TRBJ1-2,TRBV19,NA,16,TGTGCCAGTAGCCTCACGCCGGGCCGCGGAAACTATGGCTACACCTTC,CASSLTPGRGNYGYTF
TRBJ1-2,TRBV6-5,TRBD1,14,TGTGCCAGCAGTCTACAGGGGGGGTCGGGTGGCTACACCTTC,CASSLQGGSGGYTF
TRBJ1-2,TRBV3-1/TRBV3-2,TRBD1,15,TGTGCCAGCAGCCTTGCGTCGACAGGGGGCTATGGCTACACCTTC,CASSLASTGGYGYTF
TRBJ2-2,TRBV7-3,NA,18,TGTGCCAGCAGCTTGGGCCCGGGAATCCTCCGGGACACCGGGGAGCTGTTTTTT,CASSLGPGILRDTGELFF
TRBJ1-5,TRBV15,TRBD1,15,TGTGCCACCGTCAACGGACAGGGGGCCAATCAGCCCCAGCATTTT,CATVNGQGANQPQHF
TRBJ1-5,TRBV15,NA,14,TGTGCCACCAGCAGAGATGGGGGGAATCAGCCCCAGCATTTT,CATSRDGGNQPQHF
TRBJ2-5,TRBV5-5,NA,14,TGTGCCAGCAGCTTCAGGGCCGGCCAAGAGACCCAGTACTTC,CASSFRAGQETQYF
TRBJ2-2,TRBV10-1,TRBD2,19,TGCGCCAGCAGTGGGCCGGGACTAGCGGGGGCCACGAACACCGGGGAGCTGTTTTTT,CASSGPGLAGATNTGELFF
TRBJ2-2,TRBV4-3,TRBD2,17,TGCGCCAGCAGCCAAGATGGGAGGGGACCGAACACCGGGGAGCTGTTTTTT,CASSQDGRGPNTGELFF
TRBJ1-1,TRBV21-1,NA,15,TGTGCCAGGATAAATTTCCGGGACAGGGACACTGAAGCTTTCTTT,CARINFRDRDTEAFF
TRBJ1-5,TRBV6-4,TRBD1,18,TGTGCCAGCAGGATCTCCTTGGACAGGGCGGATTTTAATCAGCCCCAGCATTTT,CASRISLDRADFNQPQHF
TRBJ1-2,TRBV1,NA,15,TGCACCAGCAGCCAAGGTCCAGGAGATAACTATGGCTACACCTTC,CTSSQGPGDNYGYTF